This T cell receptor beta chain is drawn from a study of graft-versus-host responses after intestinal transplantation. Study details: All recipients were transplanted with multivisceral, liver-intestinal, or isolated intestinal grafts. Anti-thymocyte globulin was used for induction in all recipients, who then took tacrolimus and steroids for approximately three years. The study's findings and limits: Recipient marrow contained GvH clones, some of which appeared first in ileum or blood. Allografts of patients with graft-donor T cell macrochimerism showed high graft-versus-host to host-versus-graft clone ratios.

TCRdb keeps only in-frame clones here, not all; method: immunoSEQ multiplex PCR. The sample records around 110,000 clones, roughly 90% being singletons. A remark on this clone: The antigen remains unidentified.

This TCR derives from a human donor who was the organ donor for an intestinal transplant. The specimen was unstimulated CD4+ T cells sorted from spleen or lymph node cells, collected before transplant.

CDR3 DNA sequence: TGTGCCAGCCGCTCCGAAGGCCCTGGAAACACCATATATTTT. Its translation is CASRSEGPGNTIYF. The chain employs TRBV28 and TRBJ1-3; no clear D. Trimming pared 8 bases from V and 2 bases from J, leaving 13 bases between. From germline, CDR1 is MDHEN and CDR2 SYDVKM. The CDR3 loop spans 14 amino acids.